The clone carrying this T cell receptor beta chain occurred many times. V was clipped by 3 bases and J by 7 bases, with 9 bases between them. The CDR3 sequence is 13 residues long. The sample belongs to a study of CD8 T cells in ankylosing spondylitis. TCRdb used MiXCR to reprocess the 5' RACE reads, holding one entry per CDR3 protein. The sample has 50,000 to 70,000 distinct CDR3 sequences, 6% to 8% seen once. Sequenced: synovial fluid, either unsorted or a sorted T cell fraction (not recorded which). The gene calls are TRBV12-3 or TRBV12-4 and TRBJ2-2, with D uncertain. This clonotype was sampled from a male donor with ankylosing spondylitis. CDR3 DNA: TGTGCCAGCAGTTTCACGTTAGGCGGGGAGCTGTTTTTT. Translating it yields CASSFTLGGELFF.